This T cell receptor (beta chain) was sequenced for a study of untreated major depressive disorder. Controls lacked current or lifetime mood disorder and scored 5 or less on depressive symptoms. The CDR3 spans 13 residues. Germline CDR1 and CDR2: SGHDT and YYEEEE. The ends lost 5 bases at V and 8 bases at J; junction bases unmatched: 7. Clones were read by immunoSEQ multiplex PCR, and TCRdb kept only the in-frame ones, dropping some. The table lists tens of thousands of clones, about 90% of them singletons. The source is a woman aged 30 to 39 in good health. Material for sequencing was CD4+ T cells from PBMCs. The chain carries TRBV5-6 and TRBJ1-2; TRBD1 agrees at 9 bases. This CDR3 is CASRNTGGHGYTF. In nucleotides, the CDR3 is TGTGCCAGCAGAAATACAGGGGGCCACGGCTACACCTTC.